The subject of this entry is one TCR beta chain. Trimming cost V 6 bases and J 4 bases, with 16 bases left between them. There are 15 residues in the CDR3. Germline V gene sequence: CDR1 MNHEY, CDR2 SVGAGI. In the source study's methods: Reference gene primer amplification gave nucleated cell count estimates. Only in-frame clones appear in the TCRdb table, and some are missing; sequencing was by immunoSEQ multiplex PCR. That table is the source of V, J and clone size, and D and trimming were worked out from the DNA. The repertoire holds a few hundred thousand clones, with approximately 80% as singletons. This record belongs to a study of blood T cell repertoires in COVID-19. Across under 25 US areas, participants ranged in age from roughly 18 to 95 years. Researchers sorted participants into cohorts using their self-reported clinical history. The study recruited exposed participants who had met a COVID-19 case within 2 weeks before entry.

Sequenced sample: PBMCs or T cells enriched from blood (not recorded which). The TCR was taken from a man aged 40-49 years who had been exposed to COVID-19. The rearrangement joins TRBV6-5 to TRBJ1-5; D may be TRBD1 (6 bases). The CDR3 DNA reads TGTGCCAGCAGAAGGGACATTAACCCTAATCAGCCCCAGCATTTT. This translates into CASRRDINPNQPQHF.